A single T cell receptor (beta chain) is shown here with its context. Its antigen is unknown. Germline V gene data show CDR1 as MDHEN and CDR2 as SYDVKM. The CDR3 is made up of 18 amino acids. Germline trimming cut 6 bases from V and 6 bases from J; bases unmatched to any gene: 17. The data were obtained in a study of T cell responses to AZD1222 COVID-19 vaccine. Whole-study results and caveats: The reported proportion of spike-specific TCRs targeting unmutated variant regions was nearly half. Vaccine-related CD4 TCRs covered spike, predominating at 160-218 and 743-854.

Data came from immunoSEQ multiplex PCR; TCRdb stores just in-frame clones and leaves some out. The sample has fewer than 45,000 clones, 70% to 90% seen once. This TCR came from an adult in good health. Sample: peripheral blood, taken on day 0 of AZD1222 vaccination. This rearrangement joins TRBV28 to TRBJ1-4, with 9 positions matching TRBD1. The CDR3 reads CASSRRDRDRLRDEKLFF. The CDR3 bases are TGTGCCAGCAGCCGCCGGGACAGGGACCGTCTGAGGGATGAAAAACTGTTTTTT.